These T cell receptor beta chains were read from a single sample in a study of T-cell reconstitution after alpha-beta-depleted transplantation in children. TCRdb analysed the PCR reads with MiXCR anew, one entry per CDR3 protein. The profile shows around 480,000 distinct CDR3 sequences, approximately 29% of them singletons. Here the sequenced sample was PBMCs from the stem cell graft donor, taken from the stem cell graft. All receptors derive from a human donor who donated a stem cell graft to a child with aplastic anemia. Both conserved end residues are part of each CDR3. The D gene is left open where the match is weak. Expanded clones get a size class; other rows say once, few or many, or leave the size out.

>.|TRBV7-2|few|TRBJ2-3
TGTGCCAGCAGCTTAATGGTTTCGAACACAGATACGCAGTATTTT
CASSLMVSNTDTQYF
>.|TRBV2|.|TRBJ1-5
TGTGCCAGCAGTGAAGGGCATTCCCTCAATCAGCCCCAGCATTTT
CASSEGHSLNQPQHF
>TRBD1|TRBV5-6|.|TRBJ2-5
TGTGCCGCAGGACAGGGGCCACAAGAGACCCAGTACTTC
CAAGQGPQETQYF
>TRBD1|TRBV4-3|.|TRBJ1-1
TGCGCCAGCAGCCAAGATTGGACAGGGGTCACTGAAGCTTTCTTT
CASSQDWTGVTEAFF
>.|TRBV3-1|few|TRBJ1-1
TGTGCCAGCAGCCCTCGGGACCTGGGGGCTGAAGCTTTCTTT
CASSPRDLGAEAFF
>.|TRBV6-2/TRBV6-3|few|TRBJ2-5
TGTGCCAGCACCAAATTACCCCCAACGGAGACCCAGTACTTC
CASTKLPPTETQYF
>TRBD2|TRBV30|few|TRBJ2-3
TGTGCCTGGAGTACGGGTAGCGGGGAGGGGGAAGATACGCAGTATTTT
CAWSTGSGEGEDTQYF
>.|TRBV20-1|.|TRBJ2-4
TGCAGTGCTAGCGGGAAGCGTTTGGAGATTCAGTACTTC
CSASGKRLEIQYF
>TRBD2|TRBV18|few|TRBJ2-1
TGTGCCAGCTCTCAAGGGACTAGCGGGAGTGGGAGCGATGAGCAGTTCTTC
CASSQGTSGSGSDEQFF
>TRBD1|TRBV4-2|.|TRBJ2-3
TGTGCCAGCAGCGACAGGGGGCTGGGGGATACGCAGTATTTT
CASSDRGLGDTQYF
>TRBD2|TRBV7-3|few|TRBJ2-1
TGTGCCAGCAGCCCACAGATCCTAGCGGGAGTTAATGAGCAGTTCTTC
CASSPQILAGVNEQFF
>TRBD2|TRBV7-3|few|TRBJ2-3
TGTGCCAGCAGCGAAGTCACTAGCGGACGTATCCCAGATACGCAGTATTTT
CASSEVTSGRIPDTQYF
>TRBD2|TRBV18|.|TRBJ2-3
TGTGCCAGCTCACCCTGGACTAGCGGGGGCGGGACAGATACGCAGTATTTT
CASSPWTSGGGTDTQYF
>.|TRBV29-1|few|TRBJ2-1
TGCAGCGTTGACTACGGCTCCTACAATGAGCAGTTCTTC
CSVDYGSYNEQFF
>.|TRBV29-1|.|TRBJ2-3
TGCAGCGTGGGGCGGAGCACAGATACGCAGTATTTT
CSVGRSTDTQYF
>.|TRBV12-3/TRBV12-4|.|TRBJ1-1
TGTGCCAGCAGTTTTACGGCTACTGAAGCTTTCTTT
CASSFTATEAFF
>.|TRBV6-2/TRBV6-3|.|TRBJ2-5
TGTGCCAGCAGTTACTTCTCAGAGACCCAGTACTTC
CASSYFSETQYF
>.|TRBV20-1|few|TRBJ1-4
TGCAGTGCTAGAGACTCGAGACAAAAACTGTTTTTT
CSARDSRQKLFF
>.|TRBV6-5|.|TRBJ1-6
TGTGCCAGCAGTTACGTGCAGAAGAATTCACCCCTCCACTTT
CASSYVQKNSPLHF
>.|TRBV18|few|TRBJ1-2
TGTGCCAGCTCACCAGGAAGTTTAGCCACCTTC
CASSPGSLATF
>.|TRBV30|.|TRBJ2-5
TGTGCCTGGAGTGTAGACAGCTGGTACCAAGAGACCCAGTACTTC
CAWSVDSWYQETQYF
>.|TRBV4-2|.|TRBJ2-1
TGTGCCAGCAGCCAAGATCGGGCCTACAATGAGCAGTTCTTC
CASSQDRAYNEQFF
>.|TRBV7-9|once|TRBJ1-4
TGTGCCAGCAGCCCCCCGCGTGGGAGCGAAAATGAAAAACTGTTTTTT
CASSPPRGSENEKLFF
>.|TRBV29-1|few|TRBJ2-3
TGCAGCGTTGTAGGGCAGGGGACAGATACGCAGTATTTT
CSVVGQGTDTQYF
>TRBD2|TRBV7-2|.|TRBJ2-3
TGTGCCAGCAGCTTAGAAGGGCTAGCGGTAATAGATACGCAGTATTTT
CASSLEGLAVIDTQYF
>.|TRBV2|once|TRBJ1-1
TGTGCCAGCAGTATTTTAGGCACTGAAGCTTTCTTT
CASSILGTEAFF
>.|TRBV20-1|.|TRBJ2-1
TGCAGTGCTAGAGACGGGACTTACTCCTACAATGAGCAGTTCTTC
CSARDGTYSYNEQFF
>.|TRBV11-2|.|TRBJ2-2
TGTGCCAGCAGCTTTAGTGGATATAGCGCGGGGAACACCGGGGAGCTGTTTTTT
CASSFSGYSAGNTGELFF
>TRBD2|TRBV6-2/TRBV6-3|.|TRBJ2-1
TGTGCCAGCAGTTCCGCCCGGACTAGAGGCTCCTACAATGAGCAGTTCTTC
CASSSARTRGSYNEQFF
>.|TRBV10-3|few|TRBJ1-2
TGTGCCATAACAGGAACCTATGGCTACACCTTC
CAITGTYGYTF
>TRBD2|TRBV7-2|few|TRBJ2-3
TGTGCCAGCAGAGAGGGAGGGAACACAGATACGCAGTATTTT
CASREGGNTDTQYF
>.|TRBV7-2|.|TRBJ2-1
TGTGCCAGCAGCTTAGGATCTAGCGTCAACAATGAGCAGTTCTTC
CASSLGSSVNNEQFF
>TRBD1|TRBV7-2|.|TRBJ2-3
TGTGCCAGCAGCTTAGCGGGACAGGGGGTGTCAGATACGCAGTATTTT
CASSLAGQGVSDTQYF
>TRBD1|TRBV28|once|TRBJ1-2
TGTGCCACCTCACCGGGACAGGCAAACTATGGCTACACCTTC
CATSPGQANYGYTF
>.|TRBV28|.|TRBJ2-2
TGTGCCAGCGGAGGGGGGAGGATCACCGGGGAGCTGTTTTTT
CASGGGRITGELFF
>.|TRBV29-1|.|TRBJ2-6
TGCAGCGTTGTCCCAATCCACAGCCGATCTGGGGCCAACGTCCTGACTTTC
CSVVPIHSRSGANVLTF
>TRBD1|TRBV27|.|TRBJ2-7
TGTGCCAGCAGTCCCCACAGGGGATCAACTGTCGAGCAGTACTTC
CASSPHRGSTVEQYF
>TRBD2|TRBV20-1|few|TRBJ2-1
TGCAGTGCTCCTCCGGGCCGGCGGGAGACTACCTACAATGAGCAGTTCTTC
CSAPPGRRETTYNEQFF
>.|TRBV20-1|.|TRBJ1-1
TGCAGTGCTAGAGATCTTTTGGATGCCACCAACACTGAAGCTTTCTTT
CSARDLLDATNTEAFF
>.|TRBV20-1|.|TRBJ2-3
TGCAGTGCCGGGGACCGTCTCTTT
CSAGDRLF
>TRBD1|TRBV5-5|few|TRBJ2-7
TGTGCCAGCAGCTTGGAGGGACAGACCTACGAGCAGTACTTC
CASSLEGQTYEQYF
>TRBD2|TRBV7-2|few|TRBJ2-3
TGTGCCAGCAGCTTAGAGACTAGCGGGAGTCATACGCAGTATTTT
CASSLETSGSHTQYF
>TRBD2|TRBV19|.|TRBJ2-1
TGTGCCAGTAGGAAACTAGCGGAGCCACAATTGAATGAGCAGTTCTTC
CASRKLAEPQLNEQFF
>.|TRBV20-1|.|TRBJ1-2
TGCAGTGCTAGGTACCTCCTAGCTAACTATGGCTACACCTTC
CSARYLLANYGYTF
>.|TRBV6-2/TRBV6-3|.|TRBJ2-3
TGTGCCAGCAGTTATCCCACACGTGCACGCACAGATACGCAGTATTTT
CASSYPTRARTDTQYF
>.|TRBV14|.|TRBJ2-1
TGTGCCAGCAGCCAAAGTTACGCTCTCAGGGGTTGTCGGCAGTTCTTC
CASSQSYALRGCRQFF